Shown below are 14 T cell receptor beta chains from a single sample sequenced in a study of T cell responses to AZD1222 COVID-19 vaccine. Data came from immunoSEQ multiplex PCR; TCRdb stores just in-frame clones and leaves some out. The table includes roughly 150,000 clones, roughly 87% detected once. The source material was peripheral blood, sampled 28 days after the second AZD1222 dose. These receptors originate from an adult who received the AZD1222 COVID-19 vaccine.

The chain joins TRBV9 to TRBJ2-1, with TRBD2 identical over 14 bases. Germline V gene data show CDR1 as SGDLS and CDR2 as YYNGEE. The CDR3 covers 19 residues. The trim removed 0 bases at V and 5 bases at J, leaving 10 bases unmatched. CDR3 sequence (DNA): TGTGCCAGCAGCGTAGTTGGTCTGGGACTAGCGGGAGTCGACAATGAGCAGTTCTTC. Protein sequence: CASSVVGLGLAGVDNEQFF. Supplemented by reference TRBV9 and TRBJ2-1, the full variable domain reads DSGVTQTPKHLITATGQRVTLRCSPRSGDLSVYWYQQSLDQGLQFLIQYYNGEERAKGNILERFSAQQFPDLHSELNLSSLELGDSALYFCASSVVGLGLAGVDNEQFFGPGTRLTVL.

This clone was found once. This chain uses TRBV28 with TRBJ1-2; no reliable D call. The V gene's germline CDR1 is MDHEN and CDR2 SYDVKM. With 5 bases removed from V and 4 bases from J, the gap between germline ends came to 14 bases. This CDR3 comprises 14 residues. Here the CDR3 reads CASSVVKNLYGYTF. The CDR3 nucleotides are TGTGCCAGCAGTGTGGTAAAAAATCTCTATGGCTACACCTTC.

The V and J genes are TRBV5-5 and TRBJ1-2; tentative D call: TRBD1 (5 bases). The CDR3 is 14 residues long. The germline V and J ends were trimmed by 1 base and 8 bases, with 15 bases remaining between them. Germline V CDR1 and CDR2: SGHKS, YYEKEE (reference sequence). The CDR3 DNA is TGTGCCAGCAGCTTGACAGGCCGGGCTTTAGGCTACACCTTC. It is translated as CASSLTGRALGYTF.

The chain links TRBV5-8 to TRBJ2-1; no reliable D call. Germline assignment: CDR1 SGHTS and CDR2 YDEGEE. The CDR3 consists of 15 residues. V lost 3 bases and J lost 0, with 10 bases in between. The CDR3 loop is CASSSDSHSYNEQFF. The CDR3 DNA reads TGTGCCAGCAGCTCAGACTCCCACTCCTACAATGAGCAGTTCTTC.

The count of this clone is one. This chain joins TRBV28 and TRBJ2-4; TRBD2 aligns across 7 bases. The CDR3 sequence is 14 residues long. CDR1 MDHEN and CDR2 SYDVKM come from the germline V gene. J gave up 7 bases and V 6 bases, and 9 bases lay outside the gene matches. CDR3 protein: CASSWGGSMNIQYF. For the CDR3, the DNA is TGTGCCAGCAGCTGGGGGGGGAGTATGAACATTCAGTACTTC.

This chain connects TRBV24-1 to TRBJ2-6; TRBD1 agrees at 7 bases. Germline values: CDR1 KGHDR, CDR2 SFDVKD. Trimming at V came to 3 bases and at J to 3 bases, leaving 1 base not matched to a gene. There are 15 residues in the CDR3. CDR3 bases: TGTGCCACCAGTGATCGACAGGGTGGGGCCAACGTCCTGACTTTC. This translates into CATSDRQGGANVLTF.

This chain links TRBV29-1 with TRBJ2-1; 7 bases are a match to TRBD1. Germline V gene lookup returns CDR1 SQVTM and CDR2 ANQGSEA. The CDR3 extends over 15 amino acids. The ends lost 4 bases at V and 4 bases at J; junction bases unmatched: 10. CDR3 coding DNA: TGCAGCGTTGCCGGACAGGACAACTCGTACAATGAGCAGTTCTTC. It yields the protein CSVAGQDNSYNEQFF.

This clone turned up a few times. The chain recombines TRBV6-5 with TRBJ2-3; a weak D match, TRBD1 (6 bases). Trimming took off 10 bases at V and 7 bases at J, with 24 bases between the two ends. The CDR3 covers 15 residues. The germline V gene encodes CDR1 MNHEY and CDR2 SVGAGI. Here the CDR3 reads CATTQNWADSNTQYF. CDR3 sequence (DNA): TGTGCCACCACCCAAAACTGGGCGGACAGTAATACGCAGTATTTT.

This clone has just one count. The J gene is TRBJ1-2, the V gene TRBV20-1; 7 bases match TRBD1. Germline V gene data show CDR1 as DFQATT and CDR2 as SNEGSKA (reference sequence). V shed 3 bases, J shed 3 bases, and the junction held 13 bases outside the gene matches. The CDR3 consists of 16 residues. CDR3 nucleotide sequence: TGCAGTGCTAGTGCACCATCCTCGGGACAGCACTATGGCTACACCTTC. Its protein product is CSASAPSSGQHYGYTF.

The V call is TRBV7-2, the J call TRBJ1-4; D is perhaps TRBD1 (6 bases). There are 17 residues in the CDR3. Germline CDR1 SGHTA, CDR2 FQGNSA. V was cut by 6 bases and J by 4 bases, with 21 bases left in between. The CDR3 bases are TGTGCCAGCAGTCTCCTAACCCCGGGGGCCAGTAATGAAAAACTGTTTTTT. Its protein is CASSLLTPGASNEKLFF.

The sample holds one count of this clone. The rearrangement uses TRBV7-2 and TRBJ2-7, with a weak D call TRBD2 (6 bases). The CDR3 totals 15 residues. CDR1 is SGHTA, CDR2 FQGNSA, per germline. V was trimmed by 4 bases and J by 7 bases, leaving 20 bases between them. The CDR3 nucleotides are TGTGCCAGCAGCTCCCGGGAGACTAGTGGGGGAGAGCAGTACTTC. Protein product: CASSSRETSGGEQYF. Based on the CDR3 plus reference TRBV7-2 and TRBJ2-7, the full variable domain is GAGVSQSPSNKVTEKGKDVELRCDPISGHTALYWYRQSLGQGLEFLIYFQGNSAPDKSGLPSDRFSAERTGGSVSTLTIQRTQQEDSAVYLCASSSRETSGGEQYFGPGTRLTVT.

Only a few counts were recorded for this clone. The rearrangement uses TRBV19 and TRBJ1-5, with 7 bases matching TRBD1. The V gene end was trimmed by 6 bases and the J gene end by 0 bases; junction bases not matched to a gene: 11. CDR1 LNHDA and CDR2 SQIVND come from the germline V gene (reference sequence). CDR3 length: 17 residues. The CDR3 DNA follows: TGTGCCAGTAGCACAGGGGACCGGATCCATAGCAATCAGCCCCAGCATTTT. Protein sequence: CASSTGDRIHSNQPQHF.

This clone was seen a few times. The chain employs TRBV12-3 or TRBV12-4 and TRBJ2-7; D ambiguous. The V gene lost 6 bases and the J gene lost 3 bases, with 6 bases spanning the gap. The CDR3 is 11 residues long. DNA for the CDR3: TGTGCCAGCAGCCCCAACTACGAGCAGTACTTC. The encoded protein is CASSPNYEQYF.

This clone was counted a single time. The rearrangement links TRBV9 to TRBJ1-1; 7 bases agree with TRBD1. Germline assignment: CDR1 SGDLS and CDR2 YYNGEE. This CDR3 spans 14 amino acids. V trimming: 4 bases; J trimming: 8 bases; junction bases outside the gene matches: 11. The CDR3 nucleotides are TGTGCCAGCAGCCCCCAGACAGGGCGGAAGGAAGCTTTCTTT. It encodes CASSPQTGRKEAFF.